This TCR beta chain was recorded in a study of cytomegalovirus exposure and HLA in healthy donors. General study points: A later analysis found first-cohort TCR clusters tended to co-occur in the 90 to 150 validation repertoires.

This table comes from immunoSEQ multiplex PCR, and its TCRdb copy is limited to in-frame clones, with some not included. The sample lists some 170,000 clones, roughly 89% occurring once. Regarding this clone: The antigen is undetermined.

The V gene lost 1 base and the J gene lost 0 bases, with 15 bases spanning the gap. This CDR3 has 17 amino acids. Germline V gene data show CDR1 as SEHNR and CDR2 as FQNEAQ (reference sequence). This clonotype was sampled from a woman aged 25 to 39 in good health and CMV-seronegative. Sample: PBMCs. The chain combines TRBV7-9 with TRBJ1-2; D unresolved. CDR3 protein: CASSLVGSPLANYGYTF. For the CDR3, the DNA is TGTGCCAGCAGCTTAGTCGGTTCCCCCCTAGCTAACTATGGCTACACCTTC. Supplemented by reference TRBV7-9 and TRBJ1-2, the full variable domain reads DTGVSQNPRHKITKRGQNVTFRCDPISEHNRLYWYRQTLGQGPEFLTYFQNEAQLEKSRLLSDRFSAERPKGSFSTLEIQRTEQGDSAMYLCASSLVGSPLANYGYTFGSGTRLTVV.